The entry that follows covers one TCR beta chain sequence. What it recognizes is unknown. The V and J ends lost 6 bases and 3 bases respectively, with 18 bases between them. Germline-derived CDR1 and CDR2 are MDHEN and SYDVKM. The CDR3 loop spans 16 amino acids. The data were produced by immunoSEQ multiplex PCR, yet TCRdb's version contains in-frame clones alone and is incomplete. Altogether about 26,000 clones are present, roughly 80% being singletons, with the ten largest covering roughly 0.7%. The sample is drawn from a study of graft-versus-host responses after intestinal transplantation. About the study: Recipients were all induced with anti-thymocyte globulin, then given tacrolimus and steroids for approximately 3 years.

The study's findings and limits: Researchers found GvH clones in recipient marrow, and some showed up first in ileum or blood.

The receptor was derived from a human donor who received an intestinal transplant. J is TRBJ1-3 and V is TRBV28; D gene unclear. The source was unstimulated CD4+ T cells sorted from spleen or lymph node cells, collected before intestinal transplant. CDR3 protein: CASSPRGEGSGNTIYF. CDR3 in DNA: TGTGCCAGCAGCCCCCGGGGAGAGGGTAGTGGAAACACCATATATTTT.